This T cell receptor (beta chain) was identified during a study of technical replicates of blood from a few donors. Germline V gene sequence: CDR1 LNHDA, CDR2 SQIVND (reference sequence). Germline trimming cut 6 bases from V and 1 base from J; bases unmatched to any gene: 14. This CDR3 is 17 amino acids long. Sequencing used immunoSEQ multiplex PCR; TCRdb keeps in-frame clones, though not all of them. The table has around 67,000 clones, 95% to 96% seen once. Sequenced input: T cells isolated from PBMCs. The V call is TRBV19, the J call TRBJ1-1; the match to TRBD1 covers 7 bases. The source of this sequence is a human donor in good health. CDR3 residues: CASSLGWRRGPNTEAFF. The CDR3 DNA sequence: TGTGCCAGTAGCCTTGGGTGGCGGAGGGGGCCGAACACTGAAGCTTTCTTT.